This T cell receptor beta chain was sequenced during a study of T cell responses to AZD1222 COVID-19 vaccine. Germline V gene sequence: CDR1 KGHSH, CDR2 LQKENI. V gave up 8 bases and J gave up 2 bases, with 15 bases separating them. The CDR3 loop spans 14 amino acids. Concerning this clone itself: Its cognate antigen is unknown.

Notes on the study in general: Baseline seropositivity occurred in only six AZD1222 recipients. The donor group comprised mostly white British people and more females; the analysis possibly underestimated clonal diversity.

Assay used: immunoSEQ multiplex PCR; TCRdb lists only in-frame clones, some missing. The table has 100,000 or so clones, roughly 87% seen once. The clonotype was recovered from an adult in good health. The source was peripheral blood, collected on day 0 of AZD1222 vaccination. The chain recombines TRBV18 with TRBJ1-1; TRBD1 is a possible D gene (5 bases). This CDR3 is CASPSIGVNTEAFF. Here the CDR3 DNA reads TGTGCCAGCCCTAGTATAGGGGTTAACACTGAAGCTTTCTTT.